A single TCR beta chain is shown here with its context. This clone's antigen is unknown. No much larger clonotype is one base removed from it; base qualities were not supplied. V has 1 base trimmed and J has 3 bases trimmed; junction bases matching no gene number 3. The CDR3 measures 15 amino acids from cysteine to phenylalanine. Just CDR3 DNA is preserved here, 45 bases in frame from base 1. The CDR1 and CDR2 encoded by the germline V gene are SGHTA and FQGNSA. In the paper's terms, the treatment or condition label means: some 20 received Ad26.COV2.S at low or high dose, single or two shots; 5 received placebo; per-sample allocation not given. Repertoires of vaccine and placebo recipients were sequenced from samples collected on day 63 after the first injection. In Cohort 1b, about two dozen adults aged 18-55 years were enrolled at a single site in Boston, USA, between 29 July and 7 August 2020. As a vaccine, Ad26.COV2.S was a replication-incompetent adenovirus type 26 vector that expressed a prefusion-stabilized SARS-CoV-2 spike protein derived from the original Wuhan strain.

The immunoSEQ Assay was used to sequence TCRbeta CDR3 regions. After extraction, genomic DNA underwent amplification by bias-controlled multiplex PCR, followed by high-throughput sequencing. The published analysis was carried out like this. Collapsing and filtering of sequences were performed to quantify the absolute abundance of each unique TCRbeta CDR3 region. T cell fraction was estimated by normalizing TCRbeta template counts to usable DNA, which was measured by amplifying reference genes present in all nucleated cells. Repertoire TCRs were annotated as SARS-CoV-2-specific by exact matching of V gene, CDR3 amino acid sequence and J gene to a known reactive TCR set. The reference SARS-CoV-2 TCR set came from MIRA and was filtered for enrichment in COVID-19-positive ImmuneCODE repertoires, removing public or cross-reactive TCRs. Based on the MIRA antigens, annotated TCRs were further analysed at the level of specific ORF or position within ORF. Breadth was defined as the number of annotated unique rearrangements divided by the total number of unique productive rearrangements, and depth was defined as the summed frequency of the annotated unique rearrangements. Two-sided Wilcoxon rank-sum tests were used to compare TCR breadth between groups. TCRdb carries this immuneACCESS record with in-frame sequences only. Its versions omit some clonotypes, under half of them owing to an unresolved V gene in the studies checked, with the rest unexplained. That table is the source of V, J and clone size, and D and trimming were worked out from the DNA. The sample table lists 400,000 or so clones, 75% to 90% of them with a count of one. Roughly 3% of the sample rests with the top ten.

These data originate in a study of Ad26.COV2.S vaccination and SARS-CoV-2 variants (dated by TCRdb to the early 2020s). Study-level background: Vaccine-arm donors came from COV1001, a multicentre, randomized, double-blind, placebo-controlled phase I-IIa trial of Ad26.COV2.S in healthy adults. The TCR-sequenced set comprised approximately 32 samples: approximately 19 Ad26.COV2.S vaccine recipients, 5 placebo recipients and 8 SARS-CoV-2 convalescent individuals. TCRbeta repertoire sequencing was used to assess the specificity and breadth of SARS-CoV-2-reactive T cell receptors after Ad26.COV2.S vaccination. Participants in the trial were split at random into five groups of five each, receiving low-dose or high-dose Ad26.COV2.S once or twice, or else placebo on both occasions. Dosing of Ad26.COV2.S was intramuscular, at either 5x10^10 or 1x10^11 viral particles, delivered as one shot or as two shots spaced 56 days apart. Investigators remained blinded to trial group allocation during experiments and outcome assessment.

What the work shows at the level of the full study, not this receptor alone: The authors noted that the TCR breadth and depth analyses may have underestimated total T cell responses. After vaccination, spike-specific CD8+ and CD4+ T cell responses were reported to show substantial breadth. Comparable non-spike TCR breadth was observed between vaccine and placebo recipients, consistent with only spike being contained in the vaccine. Higher spike-specific TCR breadth was observed in Ad26.COV2.S recipients than in placebo recipients (P = 0.0014). The study was not powered for comparison of responses between vaccine doses or regimens.

The specimen comprised peripheral blood, sampled in a trial of Ad26.COV2.S vaccine versus placebo. The TCR comes from a person between 18 and 65 years old who received the Ad26.COV2.S COVID-19 vaccine or a placebo. The chain uses TRBV7-2 and TRBJ2-5, with 9 junctional bases fitting TRBD1. The CDR3 protein: CASSLGGTGKETQYF. The sequenced DNA is TGTGCCAGCAGCTTAGGTGGGACAGGGAAAGAGACCCAGTACTTC. Outside the CDR3, residues come from the reference TRBV7-2 and TRBJ2-5 proteins, so the full variable domain is: GAGVSQSPSNKVTEKGKDVELRCDPISGHTALYWYRQSLGQGLEFLIYFQGNSAPDKSGLPSDRFSAERTGGSVSTLTIQRTQQEDSAVYLCASSLGGTGKETQYFGPGTRLLVL.